Below are 9 T cell receptor beta chains sequenced from a single sample in a study of T-cell memory formation after mild COVID-19. Using its own MiXCR run on the 5' RACE reads, TCRdb lists one record per CDR3 protein. The sample carries hundreds of thousands of distinct CDR3 sequences, less than 9.5% recorded once. The sequenced material came from PBMCs or a T cell subset sorted from them (not recorded which). These TCRs come from a man younger than 30 who had mild COVID-19 (a few samples of this study predate the infection). Cell type and time point are not known.

The gene calls are TRBV28 and TRBJ1-6; D call uncertain. The CDR3 totals 13 residues. Germline V lookup: CDR1 MDHEN, CDR2 SYDVKM. Trimming shortened V by 11 bases and J by 4 bases, and 12 bases separated the two germline ends. CDR3 coding DNA: TGTGCCTCCGCGGTTCTATATAATTCACCCCTCCACTTT. It yields the protein CASAVLYNSPLHF. Combining the CDR3 with reference TRBV28 and TRBJ1-6 gives the whole variable domain DVKVTQSSRYLVKRTGEKVFLECVQDMDHENMFWYRQDPGLGLRLIYFSYDVKMKEKGDIPEGYSVSREKKERFSLILESASTNQTSMYLCASAVLYNSPLHFGNGTRLTVT.

This clonotype showed up just a few times. The chain couples TRBV6-2 or TRBV6-3 to TRBJ2-2; the D gene is possibly TRBD1 (6 bases). Germline CDR1 MNHEY, CDR2 SVGEGT. The CDR3 extends over 17 amino acids. Trimming stripped 6 bases from V and 1 base from J, with 18 bases between. CDR3: CASRFPTGHRNTGELFF. The CDR3 bases are TGTGCCAGCAGATTCCCCACGGGACATAGGAACACCGGGGAGCTGTTTTTT.

This clonotype has just a few counts. The chain joins TRBV5-1 to TRBJ2-7, with 13 positions matching TRBD2. V was pared by 4 bases and J by 7 bases, with 5 bases of the junction left unmatched. CDR3 length: 14 residues. Germline CDR1 SGHRS, CDR2 YFSETQ. CDR3 region: CASSPGLAGREQYV. The CDR3, as DNA: TGCGCCAGCAGCCCGGGACTAGCGGGGCGGGAGCAGTACGTC.

This clonotype has more than one count but fewer than ten. This chain joins TRBV12-5 and TRBJ2-5, with 10 bases identical to TRBD2. V lost 0 bases, J lost 1 base, and 5 bases stayed unmatched. The length of the CDR3 is 17 residues. Per germline, CDR1 LGHNT and CDR2 FRNRAP. The CDR3 nucleotides read TGTGCTAGTGGTTTGGTTTTAGCGGGGGGACCCCAAGAGACCCAGTACTTC. Translated, it gives CASGLVLAGGPQETQYF. The full variable domain, with the rest looked up from reference TRBV12-5 and TRBJ2-5, is DARVTQTPRHKVTEMGQEVTMRCQPILGHNTVFWYRQTMMQGLELLAYFRNRAPLDDSGMPKDRFSAEMPDATLATLKIQPSEPRDSAVYFCASGLVLAGGPQETQYFGPGTRLLVL.

A few counts support this clonotype. This chain links TRBV20-1 with TRBJ2-7, with a tentative D call TRBD1 (6 bases). The CDR3 covers 13 residues. Germline CDR1 reads DFQATT; CDR2 reads SNEGSKA (reference sequence). V was cut by 6 bases and J by 6 bases, with 18 bases left in between. The CDR3 nucleotides are TGCAGTGCCATTCTCTCAGGGGATGGCGAGCAGTACGTC. Translated, it gives CSAILSGDGEQYV.

This clonotype came up a few times. The CDR3 spells CASSTSGGPSYEQYF. The CDR3, as DNA: TGTGCCAGCAGTACTAGCGGGGGGCCTTCCTACGAGCAGTACTTC. The J gene is TRBJ2-7, the V gene TRBV12-3 or TRBV12-4; 12 bases line up with TRBD2. With V trimmed by 5 bases and J by 1 base, 3 bases remained unmatched. There are 15 residues in the CDR3.

This clonotype occurred a few times. The chain carries TRBV7-2 and TRBJ2-3; 7 bases agree with TRBD1. V lost 6 bases and J lost 5; bases outside the gene matches: 5. Germline-derived CDR1 and CDR2 are SGHTA and FQGNSA. This CDR3 contains 13 residues. CDR3 nucleotides: TGTGCCAGCAGACGTTCAGGGGGAGATACGCAGTATTTT. This codes for CASRRSGGDTQYF.

The rearrangement uses TRBV12-3 or TRBV12-4 and TRBJ1-5; the D is unclear. Between the trimmed V and J ends, which lost 5 bases and 11 bases, there was a span of 22 bases. This CDR3 is 15 amino acids long. The DNA of the CDR3 is TGTGCCAGCAGTCCAACTCCCGGGAATATTAGGGCCCAGCATTTT. It yields the protein CASSPTPGNIRAQHF.

This clonotype was observed at least ten times. The CDR3 nucleotides read TGTGCCAGCAGTTTGGGAGGGACCGAGCAGTACTTC. Its protein product is CASSLGGTEQYF. The V and J genes are TRBV12-3 or TRBV12-4 and TRBJ2-7, with 7 bases identical to TRBD2. The CDR3 length is 12 residues. V lost 3 bases and J lost 6; bases outside the gene matches: 2.